The 17 T cell receptor beta chains presented below share a single source sample, sequenced in a study of cytomegalovirus exposure and HLA in healthy donors (dated 2017 in TCRdb). Receptor libraries were prepared by the immunoSEQ multiplex PCR assay. The multiplex PCR relied on a mix of 60 forward primers for TCR Vbeta segments and 13 reverse primers for TCR Jbeta segments. TCRdb holds this immuneACCESS table with in-frame rearrangements only. Some clones are missing; in checked studies, unresolved V genes explain under half, and the rest has no known cause. In all, the sample holds 65,000 or so clones, and approximately 60% of those were seen once. Clones ranked in the top ten supply around 3% of the sample. Sequences were obtained from PBMCs. These receptors all stem from a man aged 25-45 years in good health and CMV-seronegative.

This clone was recorded a few times. This chain uses TRBV6-5 with TRBJ1-4; TRBD1 is a possible D gene (5 bases). Looked up from germline, CDR1 is MNHEY and CDR2 is SVGAGI. The ends were cut back, 4 bases at V and 7 bases at J, with 13 bases in the middle. There are 14 residues in the CDR3. The CDR3 region has the DNA TGTGCCAGCAGTTCCCCGGGACTTCCTGAAAAACTGTTTTTT. Its protein is CASSSPGLPEKLFF.

The chain links TRBV7-2 to TRBJ2-7, with TRBD2 as a possible D gene (5 bases). This CDR3 is 13 amino acids long. Germline V gene lookup returns CDR1 SGHTA and CDR2 FQGNSA. Trimming pared 3 bases from V and 9 bases from J, leaving 15 bases between. The DNA of the CDR3 is TGTGCCAGCAGCTTGGAGAGGGAGAGCGCGCAGTACTTC. Translating it yields CASSLERESAQYF.

This clone was recorded once. The CDR3 loop is CASSSTRVGEAFF. Written as DNA, the CDR3 is TGTGCCAGCAGCTCAACCAGGGTAGGTGAAGCTTTCTTT. The chain joins TRBV7-3 to TRBJ1-1; a possible D gene is TRBD1 (5 bases). The V end was cut by 4 bases, the J end by 7 bases, with 13 bases between. CDR3 length: 13 amino acids. Germline loops: CDR1 SGHTA, CDR2 FQGTGA.

The chain is built from TRBV11-3 and TRBJ1-6; D unclear. The germline V gene has CDR1 SGHNT and CDR2 YENEEA. Between the trimmed V and J ends, which lost 5 bases and 7 bases, there was a span of 9 bases. This CDR3 has 13 amino acids. The CDR3 DNA reads as TGTGCCAGCAGCCTGGAGGGCAATTCACCCCTCCACTTT. Translation gives CASSLEGNSPLHF.

This clone has a handful of counts. The V call is TRBV7-2, the J call TRBJ1-6, with TRBD1 identical over 9 bases. This CDR3 contains 15 residues. Germline V gene data show CDR1 as SGHTA and CDR2 as FQGNSA. V was pared by 1 base and J by 6 bases, with 1 base of the junction left unmatched. CDR3 sequence (DNA): TGTGCCAGCAGCTTAGGACAGGGGGTTAATTCACCCCTCCACTTT. Its protein is CASSLGQGVNSPLHF.

The V gene is TRBV29-1, the J gene TRBJ2-3; 9 nucleotides match TRBD2. The CDR3 totals 14 residues. The V segment lost 4 bases and the J segment 6 bases; nucleotides outside the gene matches: 8. Germline V lookup: CDR1 SQVTM, CDR2 ANQGSEA. The CDR3 DNA reads TGCAGCGTTGGTCTGGCGGGGGGGCGTGATACGCAGTATTTT. It translates to CSVGLAGGRDTQYF.

The chain is built from TRBV7-2 and TRBJ1-6, with a tentative D call TRBD1 (5 bases). Germline CDR1 is SGHTA and CDR2 is FQGNSA. V lost 1 base, J lost 9 bases, and 19 bases lay in between. The CDR3 length is 17 residues. Written as DNA, the CDR3 is TGTGCCAGCAGCTTAGAGGGGTCGCCCCAAAGGGGTTCACCCCTCCACTTT. The encoded protein is CASSLEGSPQRGSPLHF.

The V call is TRBV7-7, the J call TRBJ2-2, with 8 bases that match TRBD1. V lost 5 bases to trimming and J lost 5 bases; unmatched junction nucleotides: 4. The germline V gene has CDR1 SSHAT and CDR2 FNYEAQ (reference sequence). This CDR3 is built from 14 residues. CDR3 coding DNA: TGTGCCAGCAGCAAGGGACAGGAAACCGGGGAGCTGTTTTTT. It translates to CASSKGQETGELFF.

This clone appeared a few times. V and J are TRBV2 and TRBJ2-1, with D perhaps matching TRBD2 (7 bases). CDR1 is SNHLY and CDR2 is FYNNEI in the germline V gene. The CDR3 has 16 residues. V was clipped by 7 bases and J by 2 bases, with 18 bases between them. CDR3 amino acids: CASTGGGGGAYNEQFF. CDR3 nucleotides: TGTGCCAGCACCGGGGGTGGCGGGGGCGCCTACAATGAGCAGTTCTTC.

This clone was counted between two and nine times. The V call is TRBV7-6, the J call TRBJ2-5; 7 bases match TRBD1. This CDR3 has 14 residues. V was clipped by 3 bases and J by 5 bases; unmatched bases: 6. CDR1 and CDR2 from the germline V gene are SGHVS and FNYEAQ. In DNA, the CDR3 is TGTGCCAGCAGCTTCACAGGGGTGGGCGAGACCCAGTACTTC. Translation gives CASSFTGVGETQYF.

This chain connects TRBV13 to TRBJ2-2, with 8 positions matching TRBD1. The V gene's germline CDR1 is PRHDT and CDR2 FYEKMQ (reference sequence). The CDR3 has 16 residues. Trimming removed 4 bases from V and 4 bases from J; junction bases left unmatched: 8. In nucleotides, the CDR3 is TGTGCCAGCAGCTCTGACCCAGGGGGCGCCACCGGGGAGCTGTTTTTT. Its translation: CASSSDPGGATGELFF.

This clone occurred a few times. This CDR3 is also generated by other DNA sequences in the sample. The genes are TRBV18 and TRBJ2-1, with 8 positions matching TRBD2. The length of the CDR3 is 16 residues. V lost 3 bases to trimming and J lost 0 bases; unmatched junction nucleotides: 4. Germline CDR1 and CDR2: KGHSH and LQKENI. Here the CDR3 reads CASSPGGLGSYNEQFF. In DNA, the CDR3 is TGTGCCAGCTCACCTGGGGGACTAGGCTCCTACAATGAGCAGTTCTTC.

This clone was counted a single time. The genes are TRBV6-6 and TRBJ2-3, with D perhaps matching TRBD2 (5 bases). Trimming took off 6 bases at V and 2 bases at J, with 15 bases between the two ends. CDR3 length equals 15 residues. Germline V gives CDR1 MNHNY, CDR2 SVGAGI (reference sequence). This chain's CDR3 is CASSPRSGPTDTQYF. The CDR3 DNA follows: TGTGCCAGCAGCCCCCGCAGCGGACCCACAGATACGCAGTATTTT.

This chain connects TRBV20-1 to TRBJ1-4; D gene uncertain. There are 11 residues in the CDR3. The germline CDR1 and CDR2 sequences are DFQATT and SNEGSKA (reference sequence). V lost 5 bases and J lost 8, with 9 bases in between. The CDR3 DNA sequence: TGCAGTGCTCGTTACAGCGAAAAACTGTTTTTT. Translated: CSARYSEKLFF.

This clone appeared a few times. The chain couples TRBV13 to TRBJ2-6, with 7 bases lining up with TRBD1. The length of the CDR3 is 15 residues. Losses at the gene ends were 2 bases for V and 4 bases for J; bases not matched to a gene: 2. Germline CDR1 PRHDT, CDR2 FYEKMQ (reference sequence). CDR3: CASSLLTGGANVLTF. CDR3 DNA: TGTGCCAGCAGCTTACTGACAGGGGGGGCCAACGTCCTGACTTTC.

The chain joins TRBV7-9 to TRBJ1-2, with D tentatively TRBD1 (6 bases). Germline loops: CDR1 SEHNR, CDR2 FQNEAQ (reference sequence). V was trimmed by 4 bases and J by 5 bases, leaving 14 bases between them. The CDR3 extends over 14 amino acids. CDR3 amino acids: CASSSSGAYYGYTF. Here the CDR3 DNA reads TGTGCCAGCAGCTCCTCAGGGGCATATTATGGCTACACCTTC.

The rearrangement links TRBV28 to TRBJ1-5; possibly TRBD1 for D (5 bases). Between the trimmed V and J ends, which lost 8 bases and 0 bases, there was a span of 14 bases. The CDR3 has 15 amino acids. In germline, CDR1 is MDHEN, CDR2 SYDVKM. The CDR3, as DNA: TGTGCCAGCTTAGTCATAAGGGGTAGCAATCAGCCCCAGCATTTT. It yields the protein CASLVIRGSNQPQHF.